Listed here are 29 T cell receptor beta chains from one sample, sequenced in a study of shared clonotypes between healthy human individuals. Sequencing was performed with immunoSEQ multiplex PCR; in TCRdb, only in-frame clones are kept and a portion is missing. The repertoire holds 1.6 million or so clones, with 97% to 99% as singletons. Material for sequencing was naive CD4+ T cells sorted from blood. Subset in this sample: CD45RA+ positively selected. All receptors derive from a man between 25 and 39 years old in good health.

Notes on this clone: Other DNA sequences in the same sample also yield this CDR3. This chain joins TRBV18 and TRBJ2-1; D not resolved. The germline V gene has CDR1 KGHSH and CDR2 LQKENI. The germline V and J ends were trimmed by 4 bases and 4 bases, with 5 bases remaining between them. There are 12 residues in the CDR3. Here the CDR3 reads CASSLAYNEQFF. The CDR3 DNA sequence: TGTGCCAGCTCACTAGCTTACAATGAGCAGTTCTTC.

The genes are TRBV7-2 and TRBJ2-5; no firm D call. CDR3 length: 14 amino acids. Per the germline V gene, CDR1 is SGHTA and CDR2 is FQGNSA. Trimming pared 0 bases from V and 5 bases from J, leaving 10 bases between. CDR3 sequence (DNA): TGTGCCAGCAGCTTAGCAGTAATAGCCGAGACCCAGTACTTC. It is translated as CASSLAVIAETQYF.

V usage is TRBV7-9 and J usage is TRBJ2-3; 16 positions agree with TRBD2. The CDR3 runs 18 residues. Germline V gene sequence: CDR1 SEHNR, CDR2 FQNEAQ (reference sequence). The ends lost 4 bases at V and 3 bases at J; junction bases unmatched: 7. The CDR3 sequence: CASSSGTSGRAFTDTQYF. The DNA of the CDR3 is TGTGCCAGCAGCTCAGGGACTAGCGGGAGGGCCTTTACAGATACGCAGTATTTT.

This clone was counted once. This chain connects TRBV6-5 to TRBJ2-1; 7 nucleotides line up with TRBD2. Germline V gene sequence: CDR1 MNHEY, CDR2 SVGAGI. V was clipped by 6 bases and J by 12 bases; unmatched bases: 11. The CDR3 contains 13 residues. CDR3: CASRGLAESRQFF. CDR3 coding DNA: TGTGCCAGCAGGGGGCTAGCGGAAAGTAGGCAGTTCTTC.

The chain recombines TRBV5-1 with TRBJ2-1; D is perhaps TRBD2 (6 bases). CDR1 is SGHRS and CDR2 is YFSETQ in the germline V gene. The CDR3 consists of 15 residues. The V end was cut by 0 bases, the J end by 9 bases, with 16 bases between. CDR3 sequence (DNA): TGCGCCAGCAGCTTGGTTTTAGCGGAGACGGGTGAGCAGTTCTTC. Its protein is CASSLVLAETGEQFF.

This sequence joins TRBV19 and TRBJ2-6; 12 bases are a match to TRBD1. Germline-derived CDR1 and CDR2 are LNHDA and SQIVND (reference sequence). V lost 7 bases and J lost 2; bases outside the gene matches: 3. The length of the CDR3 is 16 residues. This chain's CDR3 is CASTGTGGPGANVLTF. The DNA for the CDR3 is TGTGCCAGTACCGGGACAGGGGGCCCTGGGGCCAACGTCCTGACTTTC.

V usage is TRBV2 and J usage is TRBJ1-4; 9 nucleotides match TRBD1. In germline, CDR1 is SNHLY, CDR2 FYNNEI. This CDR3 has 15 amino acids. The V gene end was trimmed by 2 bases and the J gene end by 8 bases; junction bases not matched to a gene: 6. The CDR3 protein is CASSEPRQGEEKLFF. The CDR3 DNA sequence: TGTGCCAGCAGTGAACCCCGACAGGGGGAAGAAAAACTGTTTTTT.

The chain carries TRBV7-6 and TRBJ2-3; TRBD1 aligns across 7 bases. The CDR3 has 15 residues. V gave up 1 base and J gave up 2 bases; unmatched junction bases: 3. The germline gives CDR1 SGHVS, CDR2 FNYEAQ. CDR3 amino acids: CASSLVGGPTDTQYF. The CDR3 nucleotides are TGTGCCAGCAGCTTAGTAGGGGGCCCCACAGATACGCAGTATTTT.

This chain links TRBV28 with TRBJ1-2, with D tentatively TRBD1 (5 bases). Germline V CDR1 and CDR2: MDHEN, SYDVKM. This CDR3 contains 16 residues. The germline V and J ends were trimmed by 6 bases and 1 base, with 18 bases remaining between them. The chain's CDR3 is CASRDPGQGFNYGYTF. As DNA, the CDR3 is TGTGCCAGCAGAGACCCAGGGCAGGGCTTTAACTATGGCTACACCTTC.

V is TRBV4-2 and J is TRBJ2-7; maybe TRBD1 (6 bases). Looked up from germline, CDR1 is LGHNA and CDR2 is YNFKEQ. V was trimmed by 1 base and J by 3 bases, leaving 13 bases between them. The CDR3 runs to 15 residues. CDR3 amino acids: CASSQGIGGNYEQYF. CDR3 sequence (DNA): TGTGCCAGCAGCCAAGGGATAGGGGGTAACTACGAGCAGTACTTC.

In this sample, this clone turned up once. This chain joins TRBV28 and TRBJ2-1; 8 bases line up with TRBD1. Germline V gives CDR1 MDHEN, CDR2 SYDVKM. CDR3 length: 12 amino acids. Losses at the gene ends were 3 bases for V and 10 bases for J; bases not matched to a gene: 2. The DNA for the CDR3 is TGTGCCAGCAGTTTCAGGGGGCGGGAGCAGTTCTTC. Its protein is CASSFRGREQFF.

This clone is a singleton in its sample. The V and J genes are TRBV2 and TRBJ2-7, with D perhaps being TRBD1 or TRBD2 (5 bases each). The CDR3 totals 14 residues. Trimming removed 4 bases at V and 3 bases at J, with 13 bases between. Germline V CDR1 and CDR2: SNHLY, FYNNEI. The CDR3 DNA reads TGTGCCAGCAGTGGGGGACCCAATCTCTACGAGCAGTACTTC. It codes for CASSGGPNLYEQYF.

The DNA of the CDR3 is TGCAGCGTTCATAGTCGGGGGTCCTACGAGCAGTACTTC. Translation: CSVHSRGSYEQYF. The chain links TRBV29-1 to TRBJ2-7; D might be TRBD2 (6 bases). This CDR3 has 13 amino acids. V was shortened by 5 bases and J by 1 base, with 12 bases between the two germline ends. CDR1 is SQVTM, CDR2 ANQGSEA, per germline.

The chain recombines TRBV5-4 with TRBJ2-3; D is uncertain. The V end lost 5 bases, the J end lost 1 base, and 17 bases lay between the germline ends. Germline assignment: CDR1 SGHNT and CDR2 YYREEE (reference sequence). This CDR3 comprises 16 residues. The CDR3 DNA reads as TGTGCCAGCAGACAAACGGACGCCGAGGGCACAGATACGCAGTATTTT. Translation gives CASRQTDAEGTDTQYF.

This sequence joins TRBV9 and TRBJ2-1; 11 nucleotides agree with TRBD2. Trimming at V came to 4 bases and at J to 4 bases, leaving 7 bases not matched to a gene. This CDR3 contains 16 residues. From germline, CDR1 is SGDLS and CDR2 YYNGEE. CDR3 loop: CASSLLAGAGYNEQFF. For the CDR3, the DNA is TGTGCCAGCAGCCTACTAGCGGGAGCGGGTTACAATGAGCAGTTCTTC.

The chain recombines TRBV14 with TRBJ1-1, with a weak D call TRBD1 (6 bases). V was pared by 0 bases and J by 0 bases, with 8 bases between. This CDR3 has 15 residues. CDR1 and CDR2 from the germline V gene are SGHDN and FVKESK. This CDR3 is CASSQEQGMNTEAFF. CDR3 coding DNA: TGTGCCAGCAGCCAAGAACAGGGAATGAACACTGAAGCTTTCTTT.

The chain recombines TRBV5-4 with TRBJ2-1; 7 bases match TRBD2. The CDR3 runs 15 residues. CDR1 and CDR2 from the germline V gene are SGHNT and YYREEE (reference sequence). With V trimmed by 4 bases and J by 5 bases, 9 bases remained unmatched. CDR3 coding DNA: TGTGCCAGCAGCCCCGGGACTAATCTCAACAATGAGCAGTTCTTC. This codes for CASSPGTNLNNEQFF.

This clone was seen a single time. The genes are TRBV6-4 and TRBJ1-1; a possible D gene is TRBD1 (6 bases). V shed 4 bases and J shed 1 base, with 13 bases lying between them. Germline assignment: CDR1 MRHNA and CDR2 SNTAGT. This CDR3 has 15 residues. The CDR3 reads CASSAKQGGNTEAFF. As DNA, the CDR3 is TGTGCCAGCAGTGCCAAACAGGGAGGGAACACTGAAGCTTTCTTT.

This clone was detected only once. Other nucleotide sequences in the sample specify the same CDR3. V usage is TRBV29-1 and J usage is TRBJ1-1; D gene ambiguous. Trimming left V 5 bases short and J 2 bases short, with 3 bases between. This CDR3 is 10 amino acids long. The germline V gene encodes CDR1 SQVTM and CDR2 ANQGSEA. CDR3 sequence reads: CSVYNTEAFF. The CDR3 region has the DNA TGCAGCGTTTACAACACTGAAGCTTTCTTT.

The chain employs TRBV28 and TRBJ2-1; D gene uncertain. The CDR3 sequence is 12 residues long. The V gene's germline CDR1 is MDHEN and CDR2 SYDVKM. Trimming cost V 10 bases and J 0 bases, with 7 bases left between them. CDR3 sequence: CATRSSYNEQFF. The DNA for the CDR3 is TGTGCCACCCGGTCCTCCTACAATGAGCAGTTCTTC.

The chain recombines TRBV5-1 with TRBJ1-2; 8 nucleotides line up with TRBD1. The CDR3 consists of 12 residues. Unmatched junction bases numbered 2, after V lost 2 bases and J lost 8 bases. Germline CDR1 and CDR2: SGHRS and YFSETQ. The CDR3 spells CASSFGQGGYTF. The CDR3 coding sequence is TGCGCCAGCAGCTTCGGACAGGGCGGCTACACCTTC.

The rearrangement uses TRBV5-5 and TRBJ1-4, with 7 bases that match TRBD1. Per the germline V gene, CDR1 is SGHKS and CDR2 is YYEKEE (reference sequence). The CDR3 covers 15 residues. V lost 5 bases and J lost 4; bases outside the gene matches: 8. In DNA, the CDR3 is TGTGCCAGCAGGCAGCAGGGGGTGCTTAATGAAAAACTGTTTTTT. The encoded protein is CASRQQGVLNEKLFF.

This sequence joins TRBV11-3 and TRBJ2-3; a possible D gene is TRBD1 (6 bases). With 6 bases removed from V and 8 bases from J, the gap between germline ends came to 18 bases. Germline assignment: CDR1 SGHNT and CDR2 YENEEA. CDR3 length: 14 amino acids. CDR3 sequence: CASSRGRGSLTQYF. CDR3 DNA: TGTGCCAGCAGTCGGGGCAGGGGATCCCTTACGCAGTATTTT.

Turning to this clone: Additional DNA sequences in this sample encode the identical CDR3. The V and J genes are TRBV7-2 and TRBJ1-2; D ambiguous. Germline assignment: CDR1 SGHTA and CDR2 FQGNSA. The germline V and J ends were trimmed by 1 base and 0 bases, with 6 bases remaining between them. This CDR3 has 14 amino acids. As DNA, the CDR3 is TGTGCCAGCAGCTTAGGACCAGCTAACTATGGCTACACCTTC. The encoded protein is CASSLGPANYGYTF.

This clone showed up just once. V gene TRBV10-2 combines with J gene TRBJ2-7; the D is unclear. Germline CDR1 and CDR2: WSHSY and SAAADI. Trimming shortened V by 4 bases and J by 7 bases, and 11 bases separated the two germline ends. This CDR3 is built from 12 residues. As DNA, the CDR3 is TGCGCCAGCAGTGCTTCGAAGTGGGAGCAGTACTTC. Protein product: CASSASKWEQYF.

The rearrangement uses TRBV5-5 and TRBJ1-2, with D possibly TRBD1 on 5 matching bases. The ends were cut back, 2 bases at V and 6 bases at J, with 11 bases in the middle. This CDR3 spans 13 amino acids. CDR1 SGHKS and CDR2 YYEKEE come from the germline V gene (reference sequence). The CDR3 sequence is CASSLTGLDGYTF. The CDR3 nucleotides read TGTGCCAGCAGCTTAACAGGTTTGGATGGCTACACCTTC.

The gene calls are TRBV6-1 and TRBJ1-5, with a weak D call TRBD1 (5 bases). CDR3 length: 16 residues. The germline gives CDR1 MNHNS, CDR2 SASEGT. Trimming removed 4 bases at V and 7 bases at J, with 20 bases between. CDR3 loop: CASSGGNHDFVQPQHF. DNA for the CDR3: TGTGCCAGCAGTGGGGGGAATCACGATTTTGTGCAGCCCCAGCATTTT.

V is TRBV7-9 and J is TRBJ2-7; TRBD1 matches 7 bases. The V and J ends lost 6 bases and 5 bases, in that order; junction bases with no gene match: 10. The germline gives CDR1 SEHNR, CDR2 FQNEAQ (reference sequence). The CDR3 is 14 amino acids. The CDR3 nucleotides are TGTGCCAGCAGATTATCCGGGACAGAGGACGAGCAGTACTTC. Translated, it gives CASRLSGTEDEQYF.

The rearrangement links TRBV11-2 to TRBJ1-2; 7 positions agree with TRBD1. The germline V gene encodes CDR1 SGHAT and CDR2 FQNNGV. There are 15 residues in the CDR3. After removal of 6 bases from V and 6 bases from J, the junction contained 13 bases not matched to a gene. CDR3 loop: CASRDIRGLRDGYTF. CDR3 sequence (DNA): TGTGCCAGCAGGGATATTAGGGGGCTCAGGGATGGCTACACCTTC.